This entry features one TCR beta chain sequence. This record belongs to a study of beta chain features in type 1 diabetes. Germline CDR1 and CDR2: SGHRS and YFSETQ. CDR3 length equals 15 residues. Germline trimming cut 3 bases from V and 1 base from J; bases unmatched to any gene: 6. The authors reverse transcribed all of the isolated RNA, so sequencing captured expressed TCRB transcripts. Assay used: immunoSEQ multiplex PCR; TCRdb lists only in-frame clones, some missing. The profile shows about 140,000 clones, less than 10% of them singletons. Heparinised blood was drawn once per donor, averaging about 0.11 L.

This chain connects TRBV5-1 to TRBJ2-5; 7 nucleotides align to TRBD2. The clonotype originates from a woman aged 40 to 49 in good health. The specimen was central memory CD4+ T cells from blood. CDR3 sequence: CASSSPTSAQETQYF. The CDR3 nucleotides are TGCGCCAGCAGCTCCCCTACTAGCGCCCAAGAGACCCAGTACTTC.